This T cell receptor beta chain emerged from a study of post-analysis software for immune sequencing data. Study-level findings and limits: People with multiple sclerosis had a significantly lower normalized Chao1 diversity than controls did. Five or six TRBV segments, TRBV5-6, TRBV5-1 and TRBV20-1 among them, were found more frequent in patients than controls.

Incorporated into the TCR beta cDNA libraries were unique molecular identifiers, which served to reduce PCR and sequencing biases. TCRdb re-called the PCR reads with MiXCR, one entry per CDR3 protein. The sample has fewer than 850,000 distinct CDR3 sequences; 30% are singletons. Of note for this clonotype: Antigen: not known.

The germline CDR1 and CDR2 sequences are SNHLY and FYNNEI. Trimming took 4 bases from V and 4 from J; bases not matched to a gene: 2. This CDR3 comprises 14 residues. V gene TRBV2 combines with J gene TRBJ2-7, with TRBD1 matching 12 bases. Specimen: blood. This TCR derives from a girl between 10 and 17 years old with multiple sclerosis. In DNA, the CDR3 is TGTGCCAGCAGTGGGGACAGGGGGCAGTACGAGCAGTACTTC. Translated, it gives CASSGDRGQYEQYF.